The source of this TCR beta chain is a study of cytomegalovirus exposure and HLA in healthy donors (dated by TCRdb to 2017 to 2019). Notes on the research overall: In an earlier analysis of about 560 of the donors, 250 to 350 Gb of sequence data and 100 million or so unique TCR beta sequences from 180 million or so T cells were reported. In the later analysis, no new phenotypic data were used to find candidate immune exposures; instead, reliance was placed on TCR beta sequences and their occurrence across donors. Every discovery cohort repertoire had been produced on one sequencing platform. Typing coverage varied by locus: roughly 620-640 donors for A, B, C, DRB1 and DQB1; approximately 500 for DQA1; some 610 for DPA1; roughly 450 for DPB1. Several DR-DQ haplotypes were handled as single units for association and clustering, since linkage in the cohort was strong. Among some 410 genotyped donors of the cohort, an average of around 240,000 unique TCR beta nucleotide sequences were sequenced per donor, roughly a sixth of them non-productive. The study aimed to test whether signatures of past pathogen exposure could be identified by cataloging public T cell receptors. The study combined high-throughput TCR immunosequencing, statistical association of individual TCRs with disease status, and machine learning to predict cytomegalovirus infection status. A later analysis re-analyzed previously published TCR beta repertoires from 666 donors and added high-resolution HLA genotyping to study TCR occurrence patterns. Donor age, sex, ethnicity and CMV serostatus were compiled alongside the repertoire data. An early release covering roughly 640 HLA-typed donors comprised about 300 gigabases of sequencing data and tens of millions of unique TCR sequences. Genome-wide SNP genotypes for about 55% of the roughly 670 donors were used in a later genetic analysis, which treated that subset as a discovery cohort. Besides the first cohort of roughly 660 subjects, a separate validation cohort made up of around 120 different subjects was used. The genetic ancestry cluster associated with self-reported Caucasian donors included roughly four fifths of the 398 genotyped donors. HLA typing covered class I and class II loci at four-digit resolution. An earlier analysis of a few hundred of the donors applied high-throughput TCR beta sequencing to assess whether each TCR beta V gene segment acted as functional or pseudogenic. The study used immunosequencing to profile the T cell repertoires of approximately 690 subjects and linked those repertoires to cytomegalovirus serostatus. The investigation overall reported the following: Presence/absence analyses assumed roughly uniform sequencing depth across donors, an assumption that may not hold. A later analysis found that TCR association rates varied across HLA loci, with DRB1 alleles showing the most associated TCRs and HLA-C alleles the fewest. Most TCR sequences were seen in very few donors, while some public TCRs were found in many individuals. A group of highly shared sequence variants was considered likely to be a technical artifact of the sequencing pipeline. HLA typing was unavailable for some donors at each locus, so association tests used only the typed subset. A later analysis associated roughly 17,000 TCR beta sequences with specific HLA alleles at a false discovery rate of 0.05. Only TCR beta chains were sequenced in this cohort, and the absence of alpha or paired-chain data limited detectable features. An earlier analysis of some 590 of the donors showed that most TCR beta V segments appeared in productive rearrangements either about 87% or about 30% of the time, which broadly matched IMGT annotations. A total of 150 to 200 TCR beta chains were listed by the study as associated with cytomegalovirus. In a later genetic analysis, a missense DCLRE1C variant was associated with V-gene and J-gene trimming of TCR beta chains, and the association was replicated in an independent cohort. According to a later analysis, parvovirus B19, influenza, CMV and Epstein-Barr virus appeared linked to several top co-occurrence clusters. Linkage disequilibrium might explain the correlated functional status among segregating V segments, but an unknown experimental factor could not be ruled out. Strong co-occurrence of HLA alleles, especially DR and DQ, made assigning TCR associations to individual alleles difficult. Because the 87-base-pair reads could not distinguish some IMGT-functional V segments, including TRBV6-2 and TRBV6-3, those segments were excluded. A further reported finding was that TCR beta sequences accurately predicted the HLA-A and HLA-B alleles for most subjects in the first cohort. It was suggested by the authors that the approach could potentially be generalized to other disease states and immunological phenotypes. CMV serostatus was the only immune exposure information available for the cohort. In a later analysis, most CMV-associated TCR beta chains were found to appear HLA-restricted, with HLA associations seemingly driven largely by CMV exposure. In a later analysis, HLA-associated TCR beta chains showed more clonal expansion and lower generation probabilities than non-associated chains that were equally common. In a later genetic analysis, fewer N-insertions in productive TCRs were reported among donors in an Asian-associated ancestry cluster than the roughly 640-donor mean. The classifier was reported to diagnose cytomegalovirus status with high specificity and sensitivity in both the original and validation cohorts. Because counts were too low, about 15 rarely observed V segments, including chromosome 9 orphons, were left out of the earlier analysis of 587 of the donors. Three of the identified cytomegalovirus-associated TCR beta chains were confirmed in vitro to be specific for cytomegalovirus antigens.

Comment on this clone: Its binding antigen is unknown.

The CDR3 goes from the cysteine to the phenylalanine over 14 residues. Only CDR3 DNA remains: 42 bases, in frame from the first base. V is cut back by 4 bases and J by 5 bases, with 6 bases in the junction unmatched. Sequences SGDLS (CDR1) and YYNGEE (CDR2) are obtained from the germline V gene. Library preparation used the immunoSEQ multiplex PCR assay. For the multiplex PCR, a mixture combining 60 forward primers for TCR Vbeta segments and 13 reverse primers for TCR Jbeta segments was used. A multiplex PCR assay on genomic DNA amplified the CDR3 region of rearranged TCR beta genes. Amplified TCR beta libraries were sequenced as 87-base-pair reads on the Illumina HiSeq System. The authors' analysis ran thus. A later analysis counted tens of millions of unique TCR beta chains across the 700 or so repertoires, and 10 million to 12 million of these chains were shared by at least two donors. To remove PCR and sequencing errors, raw reads were error-corrected and collapsed into unique sequences using a nearest-neighbor algorithm that merged closely related sequences. To assign V, D and J gene segments, CDR3 sequences were aligned to IMGT reference sequences. For a sequence to be retained, a match of at least six nucleotides was required to both a V gene segment and a J gene segment. Rearrangements were called productive when the CDR3 lacked stop codons and stayed in frame with V and J; all others were non-productive. Following IMGT convention, CDR3 was defined as the stretch from the second conserved V-encoded cysteine up to the conserved J-encoded phenylalanine. The earlier analysis of about 610 of the donors excluded any sequence lacking an unambiguous match to a single V gene segment. In an earlier analysis of some 590 of the donors, a V segment was called functional when productive rearrangements were above 56.7%, and segregating when the standard deviation between donors exceeded 5%. A statistical classification framework was developed to diagnose cytomegalovirus status using the catalog of TCR beta chain sequences. A later analysis assigned V and J genes by comparing TCR nucleotide sequences with IMGT/GENE-DB human TR gene sequences. The TCRdist pipeline was used in a later analysis to assign CDR3 sequences and most-parsimonious VDJ recombination scenarios. A later analysis defined each TCR beta chain by its CDR3 amino acid sequence plus V-gene family, and excluded reads lacking a unique V-gene family. To address suspected cross-contamination and a sequencing artifact, a later analysis removed 550 to 750 highly shared, low-generation-probability nucleotide sequences. In a later analysis, a clonal expansion index for each public chain was calculated from normalized within-repertoire ranks of inferred template counts. In a later analysis, generation probabilities were computed with a VDJ recombination model fitted to out-of-frame rearrangements, and the resulting probabilities were checked against IGoR. Hypergeometric tests were used in a later analysis to score TCR-TCR, TCR-HLA and TCR-CMV co-occurrence, with a repertoire-size bias correction applied to the TCR pairs. To estimate false discovery rates, a later analysis permuted the HLA or CMV assignments 20 times. In a later analysis, co-occurring TCRs were grouped with DBSCAN, and TCRdist sequence similarity was added when clustering was performed within HLA-allele-positive subsets. For co-occurrence clustering, repertoires with fewer than 30,000 or more than 120,000 public chains were excluded, along with four to six repertoires with anomalous nucleotide sharing. TCRdb mirrors the immuneACCESS table, restricted to in-frame sequences. Some clones are absent from its copies; in checked studies, under half trace to an unresolved V gene, and the reason for the others is unknown. V and J calls and clone size are those listed in that table; D and trimming were worked out from the DNA. The sample's records list approximately 47,000 clones. Approximately 16% of the sample goes to the ten largest clones.

The cohort comprised 550 to 700 healthy bone marrow donors. Cohort members were all nominally healthy when sampled, although unrecorded immune exposures were likely present. The donor tested CMV seronegative, placing the donor among the 350 or so seronegative members of the cohort. Every donor gave a peripheral blood sample, and the peripheral blood mononuclear cells from that sample were used for TCR beta sequencing. Genomic DNA extraction from the blood cell samples was performed with the Qiagen DNeasy Blood Extraction Kit. Sequencing used PBMCs. The chain uses TRBV9 and TRBJ2-3, and TRBD1 aligns with 8 junction nucleotides. This TCR derives from a male donor in good health and CMV-seronegative. CDR3 protein: CASSPKTGEDTQYF. The sequenced DNA is TGTGCCAGCAGCCCGAAGACAGGGGAAGATACGCAGTATTTT.